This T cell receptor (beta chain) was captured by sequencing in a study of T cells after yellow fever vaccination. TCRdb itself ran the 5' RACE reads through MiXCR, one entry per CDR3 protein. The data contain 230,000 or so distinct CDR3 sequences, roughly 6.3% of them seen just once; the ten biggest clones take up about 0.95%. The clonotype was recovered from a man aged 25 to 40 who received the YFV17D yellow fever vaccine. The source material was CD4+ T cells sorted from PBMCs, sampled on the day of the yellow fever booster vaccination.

The CDR3 region is CSVRGTNYNEQFF. The DNA of the CDR3 is TGCAGTGTGCGGGGTACCAATTACAATGAGCAGTTCTTC. This rearrangement joins TRBV20-1 to TRBJ2-1, with D perhaps matching TRBD2 (6 bases). The CDR3 length is 13 residues. CDR1 is DFQATT, CDR2 SNEGSKA, per germline (reference sequence). Trimming pared 7 bases from V and 4 bases from J, leaving 14 bases between.